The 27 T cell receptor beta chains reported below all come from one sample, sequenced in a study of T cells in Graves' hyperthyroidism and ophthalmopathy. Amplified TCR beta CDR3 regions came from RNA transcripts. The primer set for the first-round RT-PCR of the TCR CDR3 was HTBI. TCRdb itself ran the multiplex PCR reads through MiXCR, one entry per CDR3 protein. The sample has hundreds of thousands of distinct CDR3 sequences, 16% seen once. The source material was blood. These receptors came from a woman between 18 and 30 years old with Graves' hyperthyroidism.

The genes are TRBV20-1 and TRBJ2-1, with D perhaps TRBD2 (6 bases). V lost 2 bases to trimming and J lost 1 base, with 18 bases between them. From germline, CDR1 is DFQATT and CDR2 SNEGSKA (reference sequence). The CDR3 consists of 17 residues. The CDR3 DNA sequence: TGCAGTGCTAGAATCCCCGAGCGGGCCTCGTCCTACAATGAGCAGTTCTTC. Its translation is CSARIPERASSYNEQFF.

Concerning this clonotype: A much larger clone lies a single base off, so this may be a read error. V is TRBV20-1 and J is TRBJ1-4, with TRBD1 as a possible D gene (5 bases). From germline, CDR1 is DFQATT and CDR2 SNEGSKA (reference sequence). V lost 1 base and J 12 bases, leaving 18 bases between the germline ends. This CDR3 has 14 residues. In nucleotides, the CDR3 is TGCAGTGCTAGAGGGACAATGGAAGACGAAGAACTGTTTTTT. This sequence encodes CSARGTMEDEELFF.

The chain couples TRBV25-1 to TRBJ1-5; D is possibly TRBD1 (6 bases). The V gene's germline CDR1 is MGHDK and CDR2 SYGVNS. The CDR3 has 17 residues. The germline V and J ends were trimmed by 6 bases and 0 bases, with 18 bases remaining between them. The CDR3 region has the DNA TGTGCCAGCAGCTCACGGAACAGGGAACTTAGCAATCAGCCCCAGCATTTT. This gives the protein CASSSRNRELSNQPQHF.

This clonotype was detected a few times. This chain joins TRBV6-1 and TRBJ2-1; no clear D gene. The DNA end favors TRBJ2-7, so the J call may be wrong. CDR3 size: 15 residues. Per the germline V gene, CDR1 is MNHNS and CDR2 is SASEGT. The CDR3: CASSVLRSSYNEQYF. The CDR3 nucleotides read TGTGCCAGCAGTGTTTTACGGAGCTCCTACAATGAGCAGTACTTC.

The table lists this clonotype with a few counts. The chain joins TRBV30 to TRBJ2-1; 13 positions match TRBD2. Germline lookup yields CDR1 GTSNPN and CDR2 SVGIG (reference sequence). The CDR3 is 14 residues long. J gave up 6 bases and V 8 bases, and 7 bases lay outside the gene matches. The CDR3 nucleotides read TGTGCCCGCCACACTAGCGGGAGGGCCAATGAGCAGTTCTTC. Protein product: CARHTSGRANEQFF.

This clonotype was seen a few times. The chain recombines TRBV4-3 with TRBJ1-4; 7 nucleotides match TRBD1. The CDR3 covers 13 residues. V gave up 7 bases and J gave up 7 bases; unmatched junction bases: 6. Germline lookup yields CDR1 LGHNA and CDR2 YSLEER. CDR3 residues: CASTQGGGEKLFF. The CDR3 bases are TGCGCCAGCACCCAGGGGGGAGGTGAAAAACTGTTTTTT.

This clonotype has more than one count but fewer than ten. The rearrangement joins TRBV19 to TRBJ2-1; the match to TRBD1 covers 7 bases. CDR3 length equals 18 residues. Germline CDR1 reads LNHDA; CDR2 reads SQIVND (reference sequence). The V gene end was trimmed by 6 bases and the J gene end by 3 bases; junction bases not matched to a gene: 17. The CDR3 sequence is CASRRHGPTGVGYNEQFF. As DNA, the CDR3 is TGTGCCAGTAGGAGGCATGGCCCTACAGGGGTCGGCTACAATGAGCAGTTCTTC.

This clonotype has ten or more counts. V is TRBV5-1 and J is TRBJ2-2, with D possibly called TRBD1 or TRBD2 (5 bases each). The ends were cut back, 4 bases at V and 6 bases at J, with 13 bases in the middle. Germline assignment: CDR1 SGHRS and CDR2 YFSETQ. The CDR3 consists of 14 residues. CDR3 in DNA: TGCGCCAGCAGCGTCCGGGACGGACCCGGGGAGCTGTTTTTT. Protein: CASSVRDGPGELFF.

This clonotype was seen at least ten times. CDR3 region: CASSLGARGELFF. Here the CDR3 DNA reads TGTGCCAGCAGCTTAGGGGCCCGGGGGGAGCTGTTTTTT. This rearrangement joins TRBV11-2 to TRBJ2-2, with D unresolved. The V end lost 1 base, the J end lost 8 bases, and 8 bases lay between the germline ends. This CDR3 spans 13 amino acids. Germline loops: CDR1 SGHAT, CDR2 FQNNGV.

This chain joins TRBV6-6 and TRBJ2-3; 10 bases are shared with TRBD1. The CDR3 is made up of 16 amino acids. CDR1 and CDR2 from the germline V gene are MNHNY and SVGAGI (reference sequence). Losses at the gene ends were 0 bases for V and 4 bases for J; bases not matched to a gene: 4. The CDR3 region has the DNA TGTGCCAGCAGTTACTCGGGGACAGGGGACCCAGATACGCAGTATTTT. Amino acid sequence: CASSYSGTGDPDTQYF.

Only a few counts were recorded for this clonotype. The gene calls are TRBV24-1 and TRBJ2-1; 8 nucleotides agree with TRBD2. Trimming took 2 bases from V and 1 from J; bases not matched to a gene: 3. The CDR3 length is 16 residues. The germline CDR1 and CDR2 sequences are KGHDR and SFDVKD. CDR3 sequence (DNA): TGTGCCACCAGTGATTCCGGGAGGGCGTCCTACAATGAGCAGTTCTTC. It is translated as CATSDSGRASYNEQFF.

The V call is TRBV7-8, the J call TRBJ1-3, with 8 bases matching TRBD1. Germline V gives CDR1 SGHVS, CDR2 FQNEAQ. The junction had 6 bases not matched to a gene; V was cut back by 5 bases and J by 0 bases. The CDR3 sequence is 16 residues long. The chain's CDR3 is CASSRTGLNSGNTIYF. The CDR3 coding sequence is TGTGCCAGCAGCCGGACAGGGCTGAACTCTGGAAACACCATATATTTT.

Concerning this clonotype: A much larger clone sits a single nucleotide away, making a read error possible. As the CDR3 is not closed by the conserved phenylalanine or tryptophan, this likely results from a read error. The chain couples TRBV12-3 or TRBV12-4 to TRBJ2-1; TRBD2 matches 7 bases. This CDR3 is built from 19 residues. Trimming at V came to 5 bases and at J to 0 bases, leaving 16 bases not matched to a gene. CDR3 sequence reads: CASSRVDSRTRFSYNEQFL. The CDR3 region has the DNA TGTGCCAGCAGTCGAGTCGATTCGAGGACTAGATTCTCCTACAATGAGCAGTTCCTC.

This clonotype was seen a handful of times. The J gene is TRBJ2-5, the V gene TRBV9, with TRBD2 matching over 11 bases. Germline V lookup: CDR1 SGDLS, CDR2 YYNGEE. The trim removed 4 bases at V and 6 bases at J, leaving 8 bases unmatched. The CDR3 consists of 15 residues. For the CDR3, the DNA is TGTGCCAGCAGCATCACTAGCGGGGGCTCGCAGACCCAGTACTTC. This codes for CASSITSGGSQTQYF.

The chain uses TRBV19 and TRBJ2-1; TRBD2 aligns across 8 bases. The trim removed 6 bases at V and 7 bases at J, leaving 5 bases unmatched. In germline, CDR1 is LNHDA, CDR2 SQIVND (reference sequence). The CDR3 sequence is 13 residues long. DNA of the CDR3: TGTGCCAGTAGCGGGAGGGTCGGGAATGAGCAGTTCTTC. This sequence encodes CASSGRVGNEQFF.

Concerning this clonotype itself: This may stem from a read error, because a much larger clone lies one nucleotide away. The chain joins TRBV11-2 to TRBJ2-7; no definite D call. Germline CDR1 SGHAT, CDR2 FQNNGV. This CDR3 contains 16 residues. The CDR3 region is CASSPSPNGDSFERYF. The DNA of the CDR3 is TGTGCCAGCAGCCCTTCCCCCAATGGGGATTCGTTCGAGCGGTACTTC. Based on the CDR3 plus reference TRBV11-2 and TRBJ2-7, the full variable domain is EAGVAQSPRYKIIEKRQSVAFWCNPISGHATLYWYQQILGQGPKLLIQFQNNGVVDDSQLPKDRFSAERLKGVDSTLKIQPAKLEDSAVYLCASSPSPNGDSFERYFGPGTRLTVT.

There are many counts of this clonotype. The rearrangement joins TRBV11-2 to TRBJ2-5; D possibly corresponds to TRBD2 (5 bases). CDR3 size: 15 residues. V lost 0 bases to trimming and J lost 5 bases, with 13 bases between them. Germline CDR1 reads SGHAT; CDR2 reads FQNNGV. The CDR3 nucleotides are TGTGCCAGCAGCTTAGATTCATCCGGGGTTGAGACCCAGTACTTC. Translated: CASSLDSSGVETQYF.

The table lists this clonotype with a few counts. The CDR3 sequence is CASSFDGGADTQYF. CDR3 nucleotides: TGTGCCAGCAGCTTTGATGGGGGGGCAGATACGCAGTATTTT. The chain links TRBV5-5 to TRBJ2-3, with 7 nucleotides matching TRBD2. This CDR3 spans 14 amino acids. The J segment lost 4 bases and the V segment lost 2 bases, leaving 4 bases of the junction unmatched. Germline V gives CDR1 SGHKS, CDR2 YYEKEE (reference sequence).

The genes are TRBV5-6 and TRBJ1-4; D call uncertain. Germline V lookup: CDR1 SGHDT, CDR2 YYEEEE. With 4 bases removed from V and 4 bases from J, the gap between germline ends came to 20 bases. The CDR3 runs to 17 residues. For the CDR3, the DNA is TGTGCCAGCAGCCTTCGTGTAGGTCTGGTGAATAATGAAAAACTGTTTTTT. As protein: CASSLRVGLVNNEKLFF.

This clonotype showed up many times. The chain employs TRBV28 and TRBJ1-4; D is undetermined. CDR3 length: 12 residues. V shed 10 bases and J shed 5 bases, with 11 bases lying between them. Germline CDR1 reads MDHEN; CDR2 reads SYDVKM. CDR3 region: CATRSRNEKLFF. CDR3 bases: TGTGCCACCCGAAGCAGAAATGAAAAACTGTTTTTT.

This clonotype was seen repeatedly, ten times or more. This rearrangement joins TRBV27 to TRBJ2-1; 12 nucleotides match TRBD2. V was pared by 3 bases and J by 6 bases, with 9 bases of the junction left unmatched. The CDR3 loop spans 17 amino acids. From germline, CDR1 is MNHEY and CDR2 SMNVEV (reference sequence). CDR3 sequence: CASSLYPTSGRSNEQFF. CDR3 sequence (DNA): TGTGCCAGCAGTTTGTACCCAACTAGCGGGAGGAGCAATGAGCAGTTCTTC.

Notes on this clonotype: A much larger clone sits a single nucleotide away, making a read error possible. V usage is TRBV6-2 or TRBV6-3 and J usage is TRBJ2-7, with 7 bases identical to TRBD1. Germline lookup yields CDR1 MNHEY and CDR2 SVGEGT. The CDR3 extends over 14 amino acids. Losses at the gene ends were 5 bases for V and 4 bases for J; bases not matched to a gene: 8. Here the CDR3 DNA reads TGTGCCAGCAGTAGCCCCAGGGGACAGTACGAGCAGTACTTC. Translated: CASSSPRGQYEQYF.

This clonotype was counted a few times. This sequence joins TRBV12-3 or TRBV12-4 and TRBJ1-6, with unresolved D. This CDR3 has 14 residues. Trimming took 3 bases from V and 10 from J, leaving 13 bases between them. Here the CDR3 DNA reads TGTGCCAGCAGTTTCGCAGGCTCCCCCTCACCCCTCCACTTT. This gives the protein CASSFAGSPSPLHF.

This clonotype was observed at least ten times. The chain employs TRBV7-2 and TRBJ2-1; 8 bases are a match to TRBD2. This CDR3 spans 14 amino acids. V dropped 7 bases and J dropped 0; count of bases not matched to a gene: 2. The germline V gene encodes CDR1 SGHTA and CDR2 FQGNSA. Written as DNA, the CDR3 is TGTGCCAGCAATCTAGCGGGCTCCTACAATGAGCAGTTCTTC. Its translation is CASNLAGSYNEQFF.

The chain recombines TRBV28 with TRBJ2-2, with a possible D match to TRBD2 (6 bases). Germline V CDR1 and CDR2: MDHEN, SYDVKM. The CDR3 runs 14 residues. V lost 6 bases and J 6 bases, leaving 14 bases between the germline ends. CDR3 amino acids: CASSWGGTSGELFF. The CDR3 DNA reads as TGTGCCAGCAGCTGGGGCGGGACTTCCGGGGAGCTGTTTTTT.

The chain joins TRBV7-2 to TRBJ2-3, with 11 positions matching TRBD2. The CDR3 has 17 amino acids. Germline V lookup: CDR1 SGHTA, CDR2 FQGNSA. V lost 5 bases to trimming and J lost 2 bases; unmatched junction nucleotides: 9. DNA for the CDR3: TGTGCCAGCAGCCGCATGATAGCGGGAGGGAACACAGATACGCAGTATTTT. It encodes CASSRMIAGGNTDTQYF.

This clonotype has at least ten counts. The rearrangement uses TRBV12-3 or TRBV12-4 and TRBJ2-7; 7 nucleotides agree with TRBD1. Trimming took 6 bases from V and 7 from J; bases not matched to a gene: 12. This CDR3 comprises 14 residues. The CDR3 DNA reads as TGTGCCAGCAGCCTCTCTCGGACAGGACTTGAGCAGTACTTC. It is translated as CASSLSRTGLEQYF.